This T cell receptor (beta chain) was recorded in a study of cytomegalovirus exposure and HLA in healthy donors. Study in general: The approximately 130 validation repertoires matched the roughly 700 first-cohort repertoires in platform, a later analysis reported.

Findings of the study overall: The majority of TCR sequences were rare, yet some public TCRs appeared in many donors. First-cohort TCR clusters tended to co-occur in the roughly 130 validation repertoires, a later analysis found.

This clone was recorded once. As yet, its antigen is unknown. Sequencing used immunoSEQ multiplex PCR; TCRdb keeps in-frame clones, though not all of them. This sample yields about 140,000 clones, of which roughly four fifths are seen a single time; 25% to 30% belongs to the top ten. The length of the CDR3 is 14 residues. V lost 7 bases to trimming and J lost 2 bases; unmatched junction nucleotides: 4. Germline V gene sequence: CDR1 MNHNY, CDR2 SVGAGI (reference sequence). The sequence derives from a man in his thirties or forties in good health and CMV-seropositive. This sequence joins TRBV6-6 and TRBJ1-2; 10 bases are shared with TRBD1. The specimen sequenced was PBMCs. CDR3 protein: CASTRDRGNYGYTF. The DNA for the CDR3 is TGTGCCAGCACCCGGGACAGGGGAAACTATGGCTACACCTTC.